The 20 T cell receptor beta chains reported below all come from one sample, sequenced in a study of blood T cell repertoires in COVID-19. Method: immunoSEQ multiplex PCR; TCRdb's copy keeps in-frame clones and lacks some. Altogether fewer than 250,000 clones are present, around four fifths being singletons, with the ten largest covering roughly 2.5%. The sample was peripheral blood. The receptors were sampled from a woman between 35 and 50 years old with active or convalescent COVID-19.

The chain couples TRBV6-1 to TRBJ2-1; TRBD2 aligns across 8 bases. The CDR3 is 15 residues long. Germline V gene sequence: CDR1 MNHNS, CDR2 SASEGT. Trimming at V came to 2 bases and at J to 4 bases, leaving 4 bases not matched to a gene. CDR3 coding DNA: TGTGCCAGCAGTGAAAGGAGCGGGGGATACAATGAGCAGTTCTTC. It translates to CASSERSGGYNEQFF.

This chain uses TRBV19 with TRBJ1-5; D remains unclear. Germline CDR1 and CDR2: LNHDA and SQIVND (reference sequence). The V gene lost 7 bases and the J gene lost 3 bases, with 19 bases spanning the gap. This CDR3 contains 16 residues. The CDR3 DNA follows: TGTGCCAGTACCTCAGACCCGGGGAGTTTCAATCAGCCCCAGCATTTT. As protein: CASTSDPGSFNQPQHF.

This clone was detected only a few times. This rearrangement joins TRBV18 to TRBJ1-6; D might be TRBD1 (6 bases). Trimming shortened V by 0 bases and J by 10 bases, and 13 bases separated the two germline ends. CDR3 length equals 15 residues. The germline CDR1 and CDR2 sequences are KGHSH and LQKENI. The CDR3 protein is CASSPPSRGNSPLHF. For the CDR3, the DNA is TGTGCCAGCTCACCACCCAGCAGGGGAAACTCACCCCTCCACTTT.

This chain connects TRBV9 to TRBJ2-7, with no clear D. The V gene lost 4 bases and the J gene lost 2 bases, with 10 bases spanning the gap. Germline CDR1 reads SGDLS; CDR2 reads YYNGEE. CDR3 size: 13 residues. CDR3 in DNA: TGTGCCAGCAGCCCCCCCTCCCCCTACGAGCAGTACTTC. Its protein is CASSPPSPYEQYF.

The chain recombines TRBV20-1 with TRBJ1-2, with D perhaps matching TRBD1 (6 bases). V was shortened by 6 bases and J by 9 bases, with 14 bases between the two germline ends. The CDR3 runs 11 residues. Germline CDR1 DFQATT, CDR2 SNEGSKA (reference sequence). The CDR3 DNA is TGCAGTGCCCCAGGGGTCGGGAGCTACACCTTC. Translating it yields CSAPGVGSYTF.

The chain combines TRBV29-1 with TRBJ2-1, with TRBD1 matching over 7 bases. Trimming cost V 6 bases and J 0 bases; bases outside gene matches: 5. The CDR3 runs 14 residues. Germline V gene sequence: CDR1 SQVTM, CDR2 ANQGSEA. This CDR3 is CSVHRGISYNEQFF. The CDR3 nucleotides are TGCAGCGTCCACAGGGGAATCTCCTACAATGAGCAGTTCTTC.

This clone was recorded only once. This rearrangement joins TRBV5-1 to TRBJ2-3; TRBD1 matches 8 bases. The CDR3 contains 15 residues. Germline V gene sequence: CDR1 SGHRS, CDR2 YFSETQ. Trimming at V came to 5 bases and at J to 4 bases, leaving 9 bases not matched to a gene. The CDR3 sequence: CASSADRARADTQYF. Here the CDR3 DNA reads TGCGCCAGCAGTGCGGACAGGGCTCGGGCAGATACGCAGTATTTT. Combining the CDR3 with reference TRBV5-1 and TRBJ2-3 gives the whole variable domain KAGVTQTPRYLIKTRGQQVTLSCSPISGHRSVSWYQQTPGQGLQFLFEYFSETQRNKGNFPGRFSGRQFSNSRSEMNVSTLELGDSALYLCASSADRARADTQYFGPGTRLTVL.

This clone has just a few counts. The CDR3 protein is CASSQDGGGNTEAFF. CDR3 DNA: TGTGCCAGCAGCCAAGATGGGGGGGGGAACACTGAAGCTTTCTTT. J is TRBJ1-1 and V is TRBV3-1 (or the pseudogene TRBV3-2); D is perhaps TRBD1 (5 bases). Germline-derived CDR1 and CDR2 are LGHDT and YNNKEL (reference sequence). The CDR3 is made up of 15 amino acids. Trimming shortened V by 0 bases and J by 1 base, and 9 bases separated the two germline ends.

The CDR3: CASSFSLETYGYTF. The CDR3, as DNA: TGTGCCAGCAGCTTTTCGCTTGAGACTTATGGCTACACCTTC. This rearrangement joins TRBV5-6 to TRBJ1-2, with D unresolved. Trimming shortened V by 2 bases and J by 5 bases, and 13 bases separated the two germline ends. The CDR3 runs to 14 residues. Germline values: CDR1 SGHDT, CDR2 YYEEEE.

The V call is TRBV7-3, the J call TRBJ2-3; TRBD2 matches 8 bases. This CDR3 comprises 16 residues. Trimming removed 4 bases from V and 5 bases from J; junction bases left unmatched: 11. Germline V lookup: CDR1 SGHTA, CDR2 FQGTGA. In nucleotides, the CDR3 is TGTGCCAGCAGCTCCCTACTAGCGGCCCGGCAAGATACGCAGTATTTT. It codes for CASSSLLAARQDTQYF.

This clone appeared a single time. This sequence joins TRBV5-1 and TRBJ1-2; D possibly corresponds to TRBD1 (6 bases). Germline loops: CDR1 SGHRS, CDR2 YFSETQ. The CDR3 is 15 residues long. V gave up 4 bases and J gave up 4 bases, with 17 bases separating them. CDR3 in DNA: TGCGCCAGCAGCGTGGGACACCAGAGTATCTATGGCTACACCTTC. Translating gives CASSVGHQSIYGYTF.

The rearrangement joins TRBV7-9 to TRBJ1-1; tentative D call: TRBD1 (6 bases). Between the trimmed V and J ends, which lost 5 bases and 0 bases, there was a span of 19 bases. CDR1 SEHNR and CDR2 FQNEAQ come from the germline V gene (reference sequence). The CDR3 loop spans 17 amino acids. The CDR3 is CASSPTSTGLMNTEAFF. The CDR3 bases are TGTGCCAGCAGCCCGACCTCGACAGGTCTCATGAACACTGAAGCTTTCTTT.

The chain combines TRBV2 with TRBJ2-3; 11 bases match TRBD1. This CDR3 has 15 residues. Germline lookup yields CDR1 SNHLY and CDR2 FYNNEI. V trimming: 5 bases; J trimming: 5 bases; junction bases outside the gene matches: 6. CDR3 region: CASSSGQGVIDTQYF. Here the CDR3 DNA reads TGTGCCAGCAGTTCGGGACAGGGGGTTATAGATACGCAGTATTTT.

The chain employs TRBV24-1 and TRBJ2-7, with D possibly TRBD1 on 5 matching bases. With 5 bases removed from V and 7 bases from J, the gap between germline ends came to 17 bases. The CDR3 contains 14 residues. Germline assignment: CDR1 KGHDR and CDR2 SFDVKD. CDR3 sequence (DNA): TGTGCCACCAGTGGGGGCTCGGTTAGGGGTGAGCAGTACTTC. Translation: CATSGGSVRGEQYF.

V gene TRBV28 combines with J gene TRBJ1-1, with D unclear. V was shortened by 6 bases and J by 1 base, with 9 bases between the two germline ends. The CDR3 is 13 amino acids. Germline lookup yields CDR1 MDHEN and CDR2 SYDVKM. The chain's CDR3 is CASRVGGNTEAFF. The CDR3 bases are TGTGCCAGCAGGGTAGGCGGGAACACTGAAGCTTTCTTT.

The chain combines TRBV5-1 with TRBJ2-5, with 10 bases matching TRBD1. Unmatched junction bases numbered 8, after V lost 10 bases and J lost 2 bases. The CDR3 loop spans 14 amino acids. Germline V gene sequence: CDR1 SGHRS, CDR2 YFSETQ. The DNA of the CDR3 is TGCGCCTCGGGACAGGGGAGCCAACAAGAGACCCAGTACTTC. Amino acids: CASGQGSQQETQYF.

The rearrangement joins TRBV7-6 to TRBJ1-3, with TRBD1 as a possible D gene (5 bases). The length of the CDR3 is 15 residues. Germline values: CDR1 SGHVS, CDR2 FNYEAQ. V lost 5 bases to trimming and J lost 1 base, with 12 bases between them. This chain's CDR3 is CASSPQGGSGNTIYF. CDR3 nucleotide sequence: TGTGCCAGCAGCCCCCAGGGTGGGTCTGGAAACACCATATATTTT. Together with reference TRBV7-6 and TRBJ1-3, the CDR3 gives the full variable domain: GAGVSQSPRYKVTKRGQDVALRCDPISGHVSLYWYRQALGQGPEFLTYFNYEAQQDKSGLPNDRFSAERPEGSISTLTIQRTEQRDSAMYRCASSPQGGSGNTIYFGEGSWLTVV.

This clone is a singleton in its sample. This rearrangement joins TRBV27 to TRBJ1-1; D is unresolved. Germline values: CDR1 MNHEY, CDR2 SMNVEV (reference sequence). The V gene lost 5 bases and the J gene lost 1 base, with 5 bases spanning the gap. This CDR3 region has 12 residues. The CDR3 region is CASSHGNTEAFF. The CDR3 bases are TGTGCCAGCAGTCACGGGAACACTGAAGCTTTCTTT.

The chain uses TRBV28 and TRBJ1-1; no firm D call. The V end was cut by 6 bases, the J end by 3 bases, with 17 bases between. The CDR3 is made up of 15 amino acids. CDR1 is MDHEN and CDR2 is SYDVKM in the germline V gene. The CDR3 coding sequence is TGTGCCAGCAGCGTGAACGGGTTTTTGGACACTGAAGCTTTCTTT. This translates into CASSVNGFLDTEAFF.

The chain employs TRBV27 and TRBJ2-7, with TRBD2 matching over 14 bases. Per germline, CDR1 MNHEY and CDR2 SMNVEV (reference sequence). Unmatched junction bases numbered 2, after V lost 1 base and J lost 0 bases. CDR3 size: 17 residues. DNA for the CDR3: TGTGCCAGCAGTTTATTCGGACTAGCGGGAGGCTCCTACGAGCAGTACTTC. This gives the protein CASSLFGLAGGSYEQYF.